The clone carrying this T cell receptor (beta chain) occurred many times. The V end lost 0 bases, the J end lost 4 bases, and 14 bases lay between the germline ends. The germline CDR1 and CDR2 sequences are SGHKS and YYEKEE (reference sequence). The CDR3 consists of 17 residues. This specimen belongs to a study of blood T cells in healthy people across ages. Roughly 10 milliliters of peripheral blood were drawn from each donor. A second roughly 6 to 12 cycle PCR used barcoded and J-beta primers. All cDNA molecules were each tagged by a template-switch adaptor with 12 random nucleotides. Any given sample supplied a minimum of 2.5 million CDR3-containing paired-end reads. TCRdb called the 5' RACE reads again in MiXCR, with one record for every CDR3 protein. The table records around 870,000 distinct CDR3 sequences, about 28% of them present only once.

This sequence originates from an elderly woman in good health. This chain connects TRBV5-5 to TRBJ1-6, with D possibly TRBD1 on 5 matching bases. The sequenced sample was blood. The CDR3 here is CASSLGAGLSYNSPLHF. CDR3 sequence (DNA): TGTGCCAGCAGCTTGGGAGCAGGGCTTTCTTATAATTCACCCCTCCACTTT.